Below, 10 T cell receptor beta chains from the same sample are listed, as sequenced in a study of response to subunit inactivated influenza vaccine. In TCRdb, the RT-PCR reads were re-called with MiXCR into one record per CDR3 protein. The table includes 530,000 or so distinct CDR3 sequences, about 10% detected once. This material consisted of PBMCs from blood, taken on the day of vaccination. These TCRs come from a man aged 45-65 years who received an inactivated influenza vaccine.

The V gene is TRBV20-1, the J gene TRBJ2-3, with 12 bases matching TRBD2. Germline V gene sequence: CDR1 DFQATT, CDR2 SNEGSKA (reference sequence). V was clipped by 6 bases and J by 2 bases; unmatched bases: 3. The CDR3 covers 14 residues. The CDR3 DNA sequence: TGCAGTGCCGGACTAGCGGGGCCCACAGATACGCAGTATTTT. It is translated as CSAGLAGPTDTQYF.

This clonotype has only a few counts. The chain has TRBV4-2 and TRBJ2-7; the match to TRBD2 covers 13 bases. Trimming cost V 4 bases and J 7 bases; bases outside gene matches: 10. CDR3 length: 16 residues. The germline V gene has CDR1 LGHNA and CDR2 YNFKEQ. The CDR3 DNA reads TGTGCCAGCAGCCCGCAAGGACTAGCGGGAGTCGATGAGCAGTACTTC. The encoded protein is CASSPQGLAGVDEQYF.

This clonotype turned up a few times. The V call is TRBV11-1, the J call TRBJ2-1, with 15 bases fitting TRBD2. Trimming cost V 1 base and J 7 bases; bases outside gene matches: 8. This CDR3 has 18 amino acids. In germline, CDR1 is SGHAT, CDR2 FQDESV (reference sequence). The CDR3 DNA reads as TGTGCCAGCAGCTTAGGGACTAGCGGGAGGGTGATCAATAATGAGCAGTTCTTC. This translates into CASSLGTSGRVINNEQFF.

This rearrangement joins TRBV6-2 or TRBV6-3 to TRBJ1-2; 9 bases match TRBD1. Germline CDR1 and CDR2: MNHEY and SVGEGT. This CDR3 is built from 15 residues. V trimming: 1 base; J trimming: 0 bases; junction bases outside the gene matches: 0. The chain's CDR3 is CASSYWTGANYGYTF. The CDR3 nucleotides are TGTGCCAGCAGTTACTGGACAGGGGCTAACTATGGCTACACCTTC.

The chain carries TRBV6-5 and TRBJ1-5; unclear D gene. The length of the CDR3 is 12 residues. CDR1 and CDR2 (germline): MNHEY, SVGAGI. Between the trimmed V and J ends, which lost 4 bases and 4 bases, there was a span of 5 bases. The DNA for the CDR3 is TGTGCCAGCAGTTCTTTTAATCAGCCCCAGCATTTT. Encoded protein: CASSSFNQPQHF.

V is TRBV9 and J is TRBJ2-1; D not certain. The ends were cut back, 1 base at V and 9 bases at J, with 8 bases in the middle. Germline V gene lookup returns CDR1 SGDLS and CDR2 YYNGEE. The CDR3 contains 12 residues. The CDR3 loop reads CASSVLFSEQFF. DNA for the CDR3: TGTGCCAGCAGCGTATTGTTCAGTGAGCAGTTCTTC.

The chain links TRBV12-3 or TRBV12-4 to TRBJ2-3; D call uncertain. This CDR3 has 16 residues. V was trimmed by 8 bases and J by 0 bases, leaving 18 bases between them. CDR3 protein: CASPPPVYPSTDTQYF. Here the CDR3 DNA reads TGTGCCAGCCCCCCTCCTGTCTACCCTAGCACAGATACGCAGTATTTT.

The CDR3 DNA follows: TGTGCCAGCAGCTCGACCGGGACAGCCCCTAGTGAGCAGTACTTC. It translates to CASSSTGTAPSEQYF. This chain uses TRBV5-6 with TRBJ2-7, with 7 nucleotides matching TRBD1. V gave up 3 bases and J gave up 7 bases; unmatched junction bases: 13. This CDR3 comprises 15 residues. CDR1 and CDR2 from the germline V gene are SGHDT and YYEEEE. Together with reference TRBV5-6 and TRBJ2-7, the CDR3 gives the full variable domain: DAGVTQSPTHLIKTRGQQVTLRCSPKSGHDTVSWYQQALGQGPQFIFQYYEEEERQRGNFPDRFSGHQFPNYSSELNVNALLLGDSALYLCASSSTGTAPSEQYFGPGTRLTVT.

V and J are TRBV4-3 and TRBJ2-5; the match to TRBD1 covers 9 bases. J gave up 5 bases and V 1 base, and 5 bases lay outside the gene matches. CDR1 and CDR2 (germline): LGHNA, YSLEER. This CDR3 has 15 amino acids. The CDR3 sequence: CASSQGTGVRETQYF. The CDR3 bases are TGCGCCAGCAGCCAAGGGACAGGGGTTCGGGAGACCCAGTACTTC.

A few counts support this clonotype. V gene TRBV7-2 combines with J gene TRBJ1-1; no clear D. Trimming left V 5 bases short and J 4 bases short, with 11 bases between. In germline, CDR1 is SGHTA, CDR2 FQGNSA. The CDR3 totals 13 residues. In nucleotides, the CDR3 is TGTGCCAGCAGCCAGAACAGTGGCACTGAAGCTTTCTTT. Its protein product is CASSQNSGTEAFF.